Described below is a single T cell receptor (beta chain) sequence and its context. The source of the sample is a study of blood T cell repertoires in COVID-19. The overall study: Samples taken during acute and convalescent COVID-19 were collected in the United States, Italy and Spain.

Clones were read by immunoSEQ multiplex PCR, and TCRdb kept only the in-frame ones, dropping some. The repertoire holds 150,000 to 200,000 clones, with about 86% as singletons. Seattle's cohort entered during active infection and was followed longitudinally. Losses at the gene ends were 6 bases for V and 7 bases for J; bases not matched to a gene: 3. Germline CDR1 is SNHLY and CDR2 is FYNNEI. This CDR3 has 14 amino acids. This receptor was obtained from a woman in her 70s with COVID-19, enrolled during active disease. The sequenced material came from peripheral blood. The chain recombines TRBV2 with TRBJ2-1, with TRBD2 matching 13 bases. The CDR3 nucleotides are TGTGCCAGCAGGACTAGCGGGGGGAGGAATGAGCAGTTCTTC. Its translation is CASRTSGGRNEQFF.